Each of the 11 T cell receptor beta chains below was sequenced from the same sample in a study of OX40 agonist ivuxolimab in advanced cancers. Produced via immunoSEQ multiplex PCR; TCRdb's table is partial and in-frame only. The table shows roughly 75,000 clones, with roughly 91% occurring only once. The specimen was CD4+ or CD8+ T cells sorted from blood, collected in a trial of the OX40 agonist ivuxolimab. The source is an adult with an advanced solid tumor such as melanoma, head and neck, liver or kidney cancer.

The chain is built from TRBV6-5 and TRBJ2-3; D is perhaps TRBD2 (6 bases). Germline V gene lookup returns CDR1 MNHEY and CDR2 SVGAGI. Trimming took 4 bases from V and 9 from J, leaving 11 bases between them. The CDR3 is made up of 12 amino acids. The CDR3 here is CASSSAEGTQYF. As DNA, the CDR3 is TGTGCCAGCAGTTCCGCGGAGGGGACGCAGTATTTT.

This rearrangement joins TRBV19 to TRBJ2-5; D is unclear. This CDR3 spans 11 amino acids. CDR1 is LNHDA and CDR2 is SQIVND in the germline V gene (reference sequence). V dropped 7 bases and J dropped 5 bases, with 8 bases sitting between them. For the CDR3, the DNA is TGTGCCAGTACGTACTTGGAGACCCAGTACTTC. Its translation is CASTYLETQYF.

This chain joins TRBV10-2 and TRBJ2-2, with 8 nucleotides matching TRBD2. Germline CDR1 WSHSY, CDR2 SAAADI. Trimming took 7 bases from V and 5 from J; bases not matched to a gene: 12. This CDR3 has 16 amino acids. The chain's CDR3 is CASTTDLGGRTGELFF. CDR3 nucleotide sequence: TGCGCCAGCACCACGGACCTTGGCGGGAGGACCGGGGAGCTGTTTTTT.

In its sample, this clone ranks as medium-sized (0.01 to 0.1%). V and J are TRBV18 and TRBJ2-1; TRBD2 matches 13 bases. This CDR3 region has 14 residues. Germline lookup yields CDR1 KGHSH and CDR2 LQKENI. The junction had 8 bases not matched to a gene; V was cut back by 3 bases and J by 15 bases. CDR3 loop: CASSPPTSGGSLFF. CDR3 nucleotide sequence: TGTGCCAGCTCACCTCCGACTAGCGGGGGGTCTCTGTTCTTC.

This clone is a singleton in its sample. V usage is TRBV19 and J usage is TRBJ2-2, with TRBD2 matching 8 bases. Unmatched junction bases numbered 7, after V lost 5 bases and J lost 5 bases. Germline V gene sequence: CDR1 LNHDA, CDR2 SQIVND (reference sequence). The CDR3 sequence is 15 residues long. The CDR3 reads CASSFTSGRTGELFF. CDR3 coding DNA: TGTGCCAGTAGTTTTACTAGCGGTAGAACCGGGGAGCTGTTTTTT.

The chain couples TRBV15 to TRBJ2-1; D assignment may be TRBD1 or TRBD2 (5 bases each). V was clipped by 1 base and J by 0 bases, with 13 bases between them. Germline CDR1 and CDR2: LNHNV and YYDKDF (reference sequence). CDR3 length equals 17 residues. This CDR3 reads CATSRVGTASSYNEQFF. The CDR3 DNA sequence: TGTGCCACCAGCAGAGTGGGGACGGCAAGCTCCTACAATGAGCAGTTCTTC.

The rearrangement joins TRBV2 to TRBJ2-1, with 9 nucleotides matching TRBD2. Trimming at V came to 2 bases and at J to 7 bases, leaving 9 bases not matched to a gene. Germline lookup yields CDR1 SNHLY and CDR2 FYNNEI. This CDR3 is built from 16 residues. CDR3 bases: TGTGCCAGCAGTGAACTAGCGGGGCTACAATGGAATGAGCAGTTCTTC. As protein: CASSELAGLQWNEQFF.

This clone was detected a few times. The gene calls are TRBV4-3 and TRBJ1-5; TRBD1 aligns across 7 bases. The ends lost 4 bases at V and 6 bases at J; junction bases unmatched: 3. This CDR3 has 13 residues. The V gene's germline CDR1 is LGHNA and CDR2 YSLEER. CDR3 sequence (DNA): TGCGCCAGCAGCCCGTACAGGGGTCAGCCCCAGCATTTT. It is translated as CASSPYRGQPQHF.

The genes are TRBV9 and TRBJ2-1, with TRBD2 matching over 10 bases. V shed 7 bases and J 7 bases; nucleotides not matched to a gene: 14. Germline-derived CDR1 and CDR2 are SGDLS and YYNGEE. There are 16 residues in the CDR3. The CDR3 spells CASGRTSGPPRNEQFF. The CDR3 DNA is TGTGCCAGCGGGAGGACTAGCGGACCCCCTCGTAATGAGCAGTTCTTC.

This chain connects TRBV7-9 to TRBJ1-1; D is possibly TRBD1 (6 bases). The germline V gene encodes CDR1 SEHNR and CDR2 FQNEAQ (reference sequence). The germline V and J ends were trimmed by 5 bases and 0 bases, with 7 bases remaining between them. CDR3 length: 13 amino acids. The CDR3 sequence is CASSRTVNTEAFF. Written as DNA, the CDR3 is TGTGCCAGCAGCAGGACAGTGAACACTGAAGCTTTCTTT. The complete variable domain, with remaining parts taken from reference TRBV7-9 and TRBJ1-1, reads DTGVSQNPRHKITKRGQNVTFRCDPISEHNRLYWYRQTLGQGPEFLTYFQNEAQLEKSRLLSDRFSAERPKGSFSTLEIQRTEQGDSAMYLCASSRTVNTEAFFGQGTRLTVV.

The rearrangement uses TRBV19 and TRBJ2-7, with D tentatively TRBD2 (5 bases). The CDR3 consists of 15 residues. Germline V gene data show CDR1 as LNHDA and CDR2 as SQIVND (reference sequence). V was shortened by 10 bases and J by 1 base, with 20 bases between the two germline ends. CDR3 sequence reads: CATLSQARGSYEQYF. The CDR3 bases are TGTGCCACCTTATCCCAGGCTCGGGGTTCCTACGAGCAGTACTTC.